The 25 T cell receptor beta chains in this list originate from one sample, sequenced in a study of T cell changes during pregnancy in multiple sclerosis. Here immunoSEQ multiplex PCR was the method, and the copy in TCRdb shows in-frame clones only, minus some. The profile shows 40,000 to 60,000 clones, over 90% of them singletons. The source material was CD8+ T cells from peripheral blood mononuclear cells, sampled in the first trimester of pregnancy. These receptors were collected from a female donor with multiple sclerosis, enrolled in a pregnancy study.

Comment on this clone: Other DNA sequences in the same sample also yield this CDR3. V is TRBV19 and J is TRBJ2-7, with 8 bases aligning to TRBD1. Germline V lookup: CDR1 LNHDA, CDR2 SQIVND (reference sequence). Trimming cost V 6 bases and J 1 base; bases outside gene matches: 5. The CDR3 covers 14 residues. CDR3 protein: CASSLTGGSYEQYF. As DNA, the CDR3 is TGTGCCAGTAGCCTAACAGGGGGATCCTACGAGCAGTACTTC.

J is TRBJ1-1 and V is TRBV7-9; D is uncertain. The ends were cut back, 0 bases at V and 2 bases at J, with 13 bases in the middle. This CDR3 contains 16 residues. Germline assignment: CDR1 SEHNR and CDR2 FQNEAQ (reference sequence). CDR3 in amino acids: CASSLARAGPNTEAFF. CDR3 bases: TGTGCCAGCAGCTTAGCGCGGGCAGGACCAAACACTGAAGCTTTCTTT. The variable domain in full, with the rest retrieved from reference TRBV7-9 and TRBJ1-1, is DTGVSQNPRHKITKRGQNVTFRCDPISEHNRLYWYRQTLGQGPEFLTYFQNEAQLEKSRLLSDRFSAERPKGSFSTLEIQRTEQGDSAMYLCASSLARAGPNTEAFFGQGTRLTVV.

The rearrangement uses TRBV9 and TRBJ2-7, with D maybe TRBD1 (6 bases). This CDR3 region has 13 residues. Per the germline V gene, CDR1 is SGDLS and CDR2 is YYNGEE. The germline V and J ends were trimmed by 2 bases and 4 bases, with 10 bases remaining between them. The CDR3 loop reads CASSVEDRYEQYF. The DNA of the CDR3 is TGTGCCAGCAGCGTCGAGGACAGATACGAGCAGTACTTC.

The chain combines TRBV5-1 with TRBJ1-1, with TRBD1 identical over 8 bases. After removal of 3 bases from V and 3 bases from J, the junction contained 4 bases not matched to a gene. This CDR3 region has 14 residues. Germline-derived CDR1 and CDR2 are SGHRS and YFSETQ. The CDR3 nucleotides are TGCGCCAGCAGCTGGACAGGGTGGGACACTGAAGCTTTCTTT. It is translated as CASSWTGWDTEAFF.

The rearrangement uses TRBV4-1 and TRBJ2-7; weak D call: TRBD1 (6 bases). Germline CDR1 is MGHRA and CDR2 is YSYEKL. Trimming took 1 base from V and 3 from J, leaving 13 bases between them. The CDR3 totals 15 residues. The CDR3 protein is CASSQALGDIYEQYF. In nucleotides, the CDR3 is TGCGCCAGCAGCCAAGCTCTAGGGGACATCTACGAGCAGTACTTC.

The chain combines TRBV19 with TRBJ1-5, with 10 bases lining up with TRBD1. The germline V gene has CDR1 LNHDA and CDR2 SQIVND (reference sequence). Trimming removed 9 bases from V and 4 bases from J; junction bases left unmatched: 3. This CDR3 is built from 13 residues. The CDR3 DNA is TGTGCCAGCGACAGGGGGCCAAATCAGCCCCAGCATTTT. It specifies CASDRGPNQPQHF.

The chain couples TRBV27 to TRBJ1-1; TRBD1 agrees at 9 bases. Germline V gives CDR1 MNHEY, CDR2 SMNVEV (reference sequence). CDR3 size: 13 residues. The V segment lost 8 bases and the J segment 3 bases; nucleotides outside the gene matches: 4. CDR3 sequence: CASCRQGDTEAFF. CDR3 nucleotides: TGTGCCAGCTGCCGACAGGGGGACACTGAAGCTTTCTTT.

CDR3 sequence (DNA): TGTGCTAGTGGTTTGGGAGGGCACACTGAAGCTTTCTTT. Translation: CASGLGGHTEAFF. The chain is built from TRBV12-5 and TRBJ1-1; D remains ambiguous. Germline loops: CDR1 LGHNT, CDR2 FRNRAP. Deletions cut 1 base from V and 3 bases from J, with 6 bases between. The CDR3 totals 13 residues.

The V gene is TRBV30, the J gene TRBJ2-5; possible D gene TRBD1, 6 bases. The V end was cut by 2 bases, the J end by 1 base, with 11 bases between. This CDR3 comprises 14 residues. Per germline, CDR1 GTSNPN and CDR2 SVGIG (reference sequence). CDR3 residues: CAWSFVQGQETQYF. The CDR3 bases are TGTGCCTGGAGTTTTGTACAGGGCCAAGAGACCCAGTACTTC. The whole variable domain, remainder taken from reference TRBV30 and TRBJ2-5, is SQTIHQWPATLVQPVGSPLSLECTVEGTSNPNLYWYRQAAGRGLQLLFYSVGIGQISSEVPQNLSASRPQDRQFILSSKKLLLSDSGFYLCAWSFVQGQETQYFGPGTRLLVL.

The chain has TRBV19 and TRBJ2-3; TRBD2 matches at 7 bases. V lost 4 bases and J lost 1; bases outside the gene matches: 5. This CDR3 is 15 amino acids long. The germline V gene encodes CDR1 LNHDA and CDR2 SQIVND (reference sequence). The CDR3 loop is CASSSGLGGTDTQYF. The CDR3 DNA reads TGTGCCAGTAGTAGCGGACTAGGGGGCACAGATACGCAGTATTTT.

This sequence joins TRBV13 and TRBJ1-1; D is ambiguous. This CDR3 contains 14 residues. Looked up from germline, CDR1 is PRHDT and CDR2 is FYEKMQ (reference sequence). Trimming took 2 bases from V and 8 from J, leaving 15 bases between them. The CDR3 bases are TGTGCCAGCAGCTTACAGGCGGGAAATAGGGAAGCTTTCTTT. Translating gives CASSLQAGNREAFF.

This rearrangement joins TRBV4-1 to TRBJ2-7; D not resolved. The germline V gene has CDR1 MGHRA and CDR2 YSYEKL. The length of the CDR3 is 15 residues. V gave up 1 base and J gave up 2 bases, with 12 bases separating them. The CDR3 here is CASSQVAGAAYEQYF. The CDR3 DNA sequence: TGCGCCAGCAGCCAAGTTGCAGGTGCCGCCTACGAGCAGTACTTC.

This clone was detected many times. The rearrangement links TRBV5-1 to TRBJ2-5, with a tentative D call TRBD1 (6 bases). Germline lookup yields CDR1 SGHRS and CDR2 YFSETQ. V dropped 5 bases and J dropped 3 bases, with 14 bases sitting between them. CDR3 length equals 14 residues. The CDR3 loop reads CASRLDRRKETQYF. The CDR3 DNA reads TGCGCCAGCAGACTGGACAGACGAAAAGAGACCCAGTACTTC.

Written as DNA, the CDR3 is TGTGCCAGCAGTTATCCCACTAGAAATGATGAGCAGTTCTTC. Amino acid sequence: CASSYPTRNDEQFF. The chain joins TRBV6-5 to TRBJ2-1; TRBD2 might be the D (5 bases). Germline assignment: CDR1 MNHEY and CDR2 SVGAGI. The CDR3 has 14 amino acids. V lost 3 bases, J lost 8 bases, and 14 bases lay in between.

V is TRBV30 and J is TRBJ2-1; D uncertain. Germline V gene sequence: CDR1 GTSNPN, CDR2 SVGIG (reference sequence). The germline V and J ends were trimmed by 4 bases and 8 bases, with 9 bases remaining between them. The CDR3 is 11 residues long. The CDR3 loop reads CAWTVSDEQFF. Written as DNA, the CDR3 is TGTGCCTGGACGGTATCGGATGAGCAGTTCTTC.

The chain links TRBV4-3 to TRBJ2-5; D perhaps matches TRBD1 (6 bases). V was pared by 4 bases and J by 4 bases, with 10 bases between. Germline values: CDR1 LGHNA, CDR2 YSLEER. The CDR3 runs to 13 residues. The CDR3 coding sequence is TGCGCCAGCAGCCCCACAGGGCGAGAGACCCAGTACTTC. Residues: CASSPTGRETQYF.

The chain couples TRBV2 to TRBJ2-6; 7 bases are a match to TRBD1. Germline CDR1 and CDR2: SNHLY and FYNNEI. V dropped 7 bases and J dropped 0; count of bases not matched to a gene: 6. The CDR3 extends over 16 amino acids. The chain's CDR3 is CASIRGLDSGANVLTF. The CDR3 region has the DNA TGTGCCAGCATTAGGGGGCTCGACTCTGGGGCCAACGTCCTGACTTTC.

V usage is TRBV11-2 and J usage is TRBJ2-7; D is ambiguous. V was shortened by 4 bases and J by 0 bases, with 4 bases between the two germline ends. This CDR3 has 12 residues. CDR1 is SGHAT and CDR2 is FQNNGV in the germline V gene. The DNA of the CDR3 is TGTGCCAGCAGCTACAGCTCCTACGAGCAGTACTTC. Amino acid sequence: CASSYSSYEQYF.

The chain uses TRBV6-4 and TRBJ2-3; D is possibly TRBD2 (5 bases). CDR1 is MRHNA and CDR2 is SNTAGT in the germline V gene. V lost 2 bases and J lost 3, with 15 bases in between. CDR3 size: 16 residues. CDR3 residues: CASSDLGEGPTDTQYF. CDR3 DNA sequence: TGTGCCAGCAGTGACCTCGGAGAGGGCCCGACAGATACGCAGTATTTT.

The CDR3 region has the DNA TGTGCCAGCAGCTTCCCCGGGACATACCAAACCGGGGAGCTGTTTTTT. This translates into CASSFPGTYQTGELFF. This sequence joins TRBV11-2 and TRBJ2-2; TRBD1 might be the D (6 bases). V shed 3 bases and J shed 5 bases, with 16 bases lying between them. Looked up from germline, CDR1 is SGHAT and CDR2 is FQNNGV. The CDR3 is 16 residues long.

This chain uses TRBV5-4 with TRBJ1-2; a possible D gene is TRBD1 (6 bases). V was cut by 7 bases and J by 5 bases, with 12 bases left in between. The germline gives CDR1 SGHNT, CDR2 YYREEE (reference sequence). This CDR3 contains 12 residues. CDR3 amino acids: CASGGGTYGYTF. CDR3 bases: TGTGCCAGCGGGGGCGGAACGTATGGCTACACCTTC.

The chain recombines TRBV6-6 with TRBJ2-7; D not resolved. V lost 4 bases and J lost 7, with 14 bases in between. Germline V lookup: CDR1 MNHNY, CDR2 SVGAGI (reference sequence). The CDR3 has 13 amino acids. The DNA of the CDR3 is TGTGCCAGCAGTTCTCACCTGCCGGGTGAGCAGTACTTC. Translation: CASSSHLPGEQYF.

The CDR3 loop reads CASSQLAGTGESYEQYF. CDR3 sequence (DNA): TGCGCCAGCAGTCAATTGGCCGGGACAGGCGAATCCTACGAGCAGTACTTC. The genes are TRBV23-1 and TRBJ2-7; 8 nucleotides align to TRBD1. TRBV23-1 is annotated as an ORF whose role is uncertain. This CDR3 comprises 17 residues. V shed 1 base and J 1 base; nucleotides not matched to a gene: 9.

This chain connects TRBV7-6 to TRBJ2-5; TRBD2 matches at 9 bases. The CDR3 extends over 15 amino acids. V gave up 5 bases and J gave up 1 base; unmatched junction bases: 5. Per germline, CDR1 SGHVS and CDR2 FNYEAQ. The chain's CDR3 is CASSNKTSGQETQYF. CDR3 sequence (DNA): TGTGCCAGCAGCAATAAGACTAGCGGCCAAGAGACCCAGTACTTC.

The chain has TRBV21-1 and TRBJ1-3; the table's D call, TRBD1, was not checked against the DNA. TRBV21-1 is tagged as a pseudogene. The CDR3 is 16 residues long. The CDR3, as DNA: TGTGCCAGCAGCAAAAAGACAGCTAACTCTGGAAACACCATATATTTT. This gives the protein CASSKKTANSGNTIYF.